The 8 T cell receptor beta chains below all came from one sample that was sequenced in a study of beta chain features in type 1 diabetes. The whole isolated RNA underwent reverse transcription, so sequencing captured expressed TCRB transcripts. Assay used: immunoSEQ multiplex PCR; TCRdb lists only in-frame clones, some missing. The table shows 110,000 to 150,000 clones, with roughly 10% occurring only once. Sequenced: central memory CD4+ T cells from blood. The origin of the receptors is a woman between 40 and 55 years old in good health.

This clone was counted a few times. This chain joins TRBV29-1 and TRBJ2-7; 7 bases are a match to TRBD1. Germline V lookup: CDR1 SQVTM, CDR2 ANQGSEA. The CDR3 contains 13 residues. Losses at the gene ends were 4 bases for V and 2 bases for J; bases not matched to a gene: 5. CDR3 sequence reads: CSVGTGETYEQYF. In nucleotides, the CDR3 is TGCAGCGTTGGGACAGGCGAGACCTACGAGCAGTACTTC.

This clone was counted a few times. V gene TRBV6-6 combines with J gene TRBJ1-5, with 8 bases fitting TRBD1. The V gene end was trimmed by 7 bases and the J gene end by 7 bases; junction bases not matched to a gene: 6. Germline lookup yields CDR1 MNHNY and CDR2 SVGAGI (reference sequence). This CDR3 is 13 amino acids long. CDR3 in DNA: TGTGCCAGCACAGGACAGGGTGCACAGCCCCAGCATTTT. This translates into CASTGQGAQPQHF.

The rearrangement joins TRBV6-6 to TRBJ1-2; D not certain. V dropped 3 bases and J dropped 8 bases, with 13 bases sitting between them. This CDR3 has 13 residues. Germline CDR1 is MNHNY and CDR2 is SVGAGI (reference sequence). CDR3 loop: CASSYLVAPGYTF. The CDR3, as DNA: TGTGCCAGCAGTTATCTCGTGGCACCCGGCTACACCTTC.

This chain joins TRBV10-3 and TRBJ1-5; D gene ambiguous. Trimming took 3 bases from V and 4 from J, leaving 10 bases between them. CDR3 length: 14 residues. Per the germline V gene, CDR1 is ENHRY and CDR2 is SYGVKD. Here the CDR3 DNA reads TGTGCCATCAGTGATGGTCGGGAAAATCAGCCCCAGCATTTT. It is translated as CAISDGRENQPQHF.

The chain links TRBV9 to TRBJ1-2; 8 nucleotides align to TRBD1. The CDR3 totals 15 residues. V was pared by 0 bases and J by 6 bases, with 7 bases of the junction left unmatched. From germline, CDR1 is SGDLS and CDR2 YYNGEE. The CDR3, as DNA: TGTGCCAGCAGCGTAGTGCAGGGGGCTACCCATGGCTACACCTTC. Amino acids: CASSVVQGATHGYTF. The full variable domain, completed using reference TRBV9 and TRBJ1-2, is DSGVTQTPKHLITATGQRVTLRCSPRSGDLSVYWYQQSLDQGLQFLIQYYNGEERAKGNILERFSAQQFPDLHSELNLSSLELGDSALYFCASSVVQGATHGYTFGSGTRLTVV.

This clone has a handful of counts. CDR3 sequence reads: CASSFWRGADTQYF. The CDR3 bases are TGTGCCAGCAGCTTCTGGCGGGGGGCAGATACGCAGTATTTT. V gene TRBV7-2 combines with J gene TRBJ2-3, with 8 bases lining up with TRBD2. This CDR3 has 14 residues. V lost 3 bases, J lost 4 bases, and 3 bases stayed unmatched. Germline V gives CDR1 SGHTA, CDR2 FQGNSA.

V usage is TRBV6-5 and J usage is TRBJ2-7; D is perhaps TRBD1 (7 bases). V was trimmed by 7 bases and J by 9 bases, leaving 13 bases between them. Per germline, CDR1 MNHEY and CDR2 SVGAGI. CDR3 length: 11 residues. The DNA of the CDR3 is TGTGCCAGCACTTCCAGGGGGGTGCAGTACTTC. Translated, it gives CASTSRGVQYF.

The chain has TRBV28 and TRBJ2-7; D gene uncertain. Per the germline V gene, CDR1 is MDHEN and CDR2 is SYDVKM. V was pared by 3 bases and J by 4 bases, with 4 bases between. CDR3 length: 11 amino acids. CDR3 bases: TGTGCCAGCAGTTTCGGGTACGAGCAGTACTTC. Translation: CASSFGYEQYF. The full variable domain, rest sourced from reference TRBV28 and TRBJ2-7, is DVKVTQSSRYLVKRTGEKVFLECVQDMDHENMFWYRQDPGLGLRLIYFSYDVKMKEKGDIPEGYSVSREKKERFSLILESASTNQTSMYLCASSFGYEQYFGPGTRLTVT.